The next 6 T cell receptor beta chains were all read from a single sample in a study of Graves' ophthalmopathy and Graves' hyperthyroidism. Amplified TCR beta CDR3 regions were obtained using RNA transcripts as template. RT-PCR was first run with HTBI primers, then multiplex PCR in a second round. TCRdb analysed the multiplex PCR reads with MiXCR anew, one entry per CDR3 protein. This sample has under 350,000 distinct CDR3 sequences, with about 17% found just once. Sequencing was done on a sample of peripheral blood. These receptors were obtained from an adult man with Graves' ophthalmopathy.

This clonotype occurred many times. The chain joins TRBV20-1 to TRBJ1-1; D remains unclear. The CDR3 is 13 residues long. Trimming removed 0 bases from V and 6 bases from J, with 11 bases in between. Germline CDR1 reads DFQATT; CDR2 reads SNEGSKA (reference sequence). CDR3 in amino acids: CSARDPGRSEAFF. The CDR3 DNA follows: TGCAGTGCTAGAGATCCCGGGCGGTCTGAAGCTTTCTTT.

Points on this clonotype: Since a much larger clone is just one base distant, this may be a read error. The chain links TRBV20-1 to TRBJ2-7; D unresolved. Trimming removed 6 bases from V and 7 bases from J, with 13 bases in between. The CDR3 sequence is 11 residues long. The germline CDR1 and CDR2 sequences are DFQATT and SNEGSKA (reference sequence). The CDR3 DNA reads as TGCAGTGCACCTATTAGCACAGAGCAGTACTTC. Protein product: CSAPISTEQYF.

This clonotype came up many times. The J gene is TRBJ2-7, the V gene TRBV11-1; D assignment may be TRBD1 or TRBD2 (6 bases each). V shed 4 bases and J shed 3 bases, with 19 bases lying between them. Germline values: CDR1 SGHAT, CDR2 FQDESV (reference sequence). The CDR3 contains 16 residues. The CDR3 spells CASSSFQLGGGYEQYF. The CDR3 DNA is TGTGCCAGCAGCTCCTTTCAGCTCGGAGGGGGCTACGAGCAGTACTTC.

This clonotype was found a few times. This chain connects TRBV4-1 to TRBJ2-6; D perhaps matches TRBD1 (6 bases). Germline-derived CDR1 and CDR2 are MGHRA and YSYEKL. Trimming removed 3 bases at V and 0 bases at J, with 12 bases between. CDR3 length: 17 amino acids. The CDR3: CASSHRTVLSGANVLTF. Written as DNA, the CDR3 is TGCGCCAGCAGCCATAGGACAGTGCTCTCTGGGGCCAACGTCCTGACTTTC.

This clonotype has at least ten counts. V gene TRBV6-5 combines with J gene TRBJ2-7; tentative D call: TRBD1 (5 bases). CDR3 length equals 12 residues. The germline V gene encodes CDR1 MNHEY and CDR2 SVGAGI. Trimming shortened V by 5 bases and J by 3 bases, and 8 bases separated the two germline ends. For the CDR3, the DNA is TGTGCCAGCAGTCCGACAGTCTACGAGCAGTACTTC. The encoded protein is CASSPTVYEQYF.

This clonotype was counted ten times or more. This sequence joins TRBV4-3 and TRBJ1-1; 10 nucleotides line up with TRBD1. Per germline, CDR1 LGHNA and CDR2 YSLEER. There are 17 residues in the CDR3. The trim removed 3 bases at V and 1 base at J, leaving 8 bases unmatched. The CDR3 sequence: CASSQLPGQGTNTEAFF. The CDR3 DNA follows: TGCGCCAGCAGCCAGCTACCGGGACAGGGGACGAACACTGAAGCTTTCTTT.